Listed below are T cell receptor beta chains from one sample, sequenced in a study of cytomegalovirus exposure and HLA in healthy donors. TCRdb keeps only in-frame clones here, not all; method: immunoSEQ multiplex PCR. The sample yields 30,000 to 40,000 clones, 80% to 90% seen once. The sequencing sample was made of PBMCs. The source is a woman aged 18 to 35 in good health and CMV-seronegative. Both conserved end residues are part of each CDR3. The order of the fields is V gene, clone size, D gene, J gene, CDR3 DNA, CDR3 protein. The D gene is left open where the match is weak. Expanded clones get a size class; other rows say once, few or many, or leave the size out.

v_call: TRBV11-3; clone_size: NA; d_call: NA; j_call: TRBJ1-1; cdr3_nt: TGTGCCAGCAGCCGGGCGGGGACGGAAGCTTTCTTT; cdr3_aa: CASSRAGTEAFF
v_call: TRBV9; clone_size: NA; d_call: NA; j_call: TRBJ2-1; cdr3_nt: TGTGCCAGCAGCATTACAGGGATCCATGAGCAGTTCTTC; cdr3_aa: CASSITGIHEQFF
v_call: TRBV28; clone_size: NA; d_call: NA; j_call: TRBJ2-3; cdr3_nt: TGTGCCAGCAGTTGGGCCTTCACAGATACGCAGTATTTT; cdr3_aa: CASSWAFTDTQYF
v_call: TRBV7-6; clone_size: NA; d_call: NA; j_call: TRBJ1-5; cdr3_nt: TGTGCCAGCAGCCCAAGACTCGGAGGAGGTCAGCCCCAGCATTTT; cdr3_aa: CASSPRLGGGQPQHF
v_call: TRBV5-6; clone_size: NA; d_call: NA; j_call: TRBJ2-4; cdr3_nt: TGTGCCAGCAGCTTGGCTGCCGACAGGGGAGGGGGCATTCAGTACTTC; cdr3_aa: CASSLAADRGGGIQYF
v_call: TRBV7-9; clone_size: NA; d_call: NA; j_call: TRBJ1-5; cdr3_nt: TGTGCCAGCAGCAAAGGGGGGGGGAATCAGCCCCAGCATTTT; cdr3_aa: CASSKGGGNQPQHF
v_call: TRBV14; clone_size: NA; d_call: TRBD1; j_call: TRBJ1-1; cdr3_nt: TGTGCCAGCAGCCAGGGACAGGGGTCGGAAGCTTTCTTT; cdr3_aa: CASSQGQGSEAFF
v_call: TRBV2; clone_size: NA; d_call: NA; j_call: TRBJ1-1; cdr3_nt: TGTGCCAGCAGTGAAGCGCGGGGGCTAAGGAGTGAAGCTTTCTTT; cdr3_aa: CASSEARGLRSEAFF
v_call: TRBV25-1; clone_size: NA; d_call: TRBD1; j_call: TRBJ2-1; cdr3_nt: TGTGCCAGCAGTCCGTCGGGACAGCCATACAATGAGCAGTTCTTC; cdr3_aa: CASSPSGQPYNEQFF
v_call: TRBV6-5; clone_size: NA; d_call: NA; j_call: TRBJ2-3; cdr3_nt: TGTGCCAGCAGGACTAGCACAGATACGCAGTATTTT; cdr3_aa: CASRTSTDTQYF
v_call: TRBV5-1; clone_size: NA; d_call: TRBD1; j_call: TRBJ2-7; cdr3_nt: TGCGCCAGCAGTTACGGGACAGCCTACGAGCAGTACTTC; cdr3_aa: CASSYGTAYEQYF
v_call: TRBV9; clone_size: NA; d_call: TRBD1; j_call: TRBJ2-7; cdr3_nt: TGTGCCAGCAGCGGGACAGGGAAGCCCTACGAGCAGTACTTC; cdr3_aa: CASSGTGKPYEQYF
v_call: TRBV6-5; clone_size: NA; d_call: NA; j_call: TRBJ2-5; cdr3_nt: TGTGCCAGCAGTTCCCGGGAAGTCCAAGAGACCCAGTACTTC; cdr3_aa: CASSSREVQETQYF
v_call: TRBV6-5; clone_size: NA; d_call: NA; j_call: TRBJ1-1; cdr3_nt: TGTGCCACCTCTCCCGGGGATAACACTGAAGCTTTCTTT; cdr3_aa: CATSPGDNTEAFF
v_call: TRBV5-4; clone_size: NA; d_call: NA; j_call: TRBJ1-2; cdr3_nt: TGTGCCAGCAGCTTGGAAGGACACGCCTATGGCTACACCTTC; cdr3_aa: CASSLEGHAYGYTF
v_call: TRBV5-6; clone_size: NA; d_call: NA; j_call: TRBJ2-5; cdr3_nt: TGTGCCAGCAGCTTGATGCAGGGGGAGACCCAGTACTTC; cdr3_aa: CASSLMQGETQYF
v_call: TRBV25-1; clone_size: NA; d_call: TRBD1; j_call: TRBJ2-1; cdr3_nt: TGTGCCAGCAGTGAATGGGACAGGGGGGGCAATGAGCAGTTCTTC; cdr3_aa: CASSEWDRGGNEQFF
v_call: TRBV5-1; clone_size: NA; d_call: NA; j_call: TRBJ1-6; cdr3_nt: TGCGCCAGCACCCCCCCGGGGAATTCACCCCTCCACTTT; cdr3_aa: CASTPPGNSPLHF
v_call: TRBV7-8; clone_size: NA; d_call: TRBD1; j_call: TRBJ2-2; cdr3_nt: TGTGCCAGCAGATCTACCTCGAGGGACAGCCAGAACACCGGGGAGCTGTTTTTT; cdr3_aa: CASRSTSRDSQNTGELFF
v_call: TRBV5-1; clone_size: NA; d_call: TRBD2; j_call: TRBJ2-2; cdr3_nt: TGCGCCAGCAGCCTGGCGGGGGGAGCGGGTCGGAACACCGGGGAGCTGTTTTTT; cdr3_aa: CASSLAGGAGRNTGELFF
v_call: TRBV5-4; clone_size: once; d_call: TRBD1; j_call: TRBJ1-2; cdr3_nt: TGTGCCAGCAGCTTGGACAGGGGAATTCGGGGCTACACCTTC; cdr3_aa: CASSLDRGIRGYTF
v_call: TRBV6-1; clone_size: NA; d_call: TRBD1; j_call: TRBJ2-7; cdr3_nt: TGTGCCAGCATGAAGGGACAGGGTGGGTCCTACGAGCAGTACTTC; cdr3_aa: CASMKGQGGSYEQYF
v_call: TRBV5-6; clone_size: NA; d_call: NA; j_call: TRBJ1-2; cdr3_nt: TGTGCCAGCAGCGGGACTGCGTCCTATGGCTACACCTTC; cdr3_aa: CASSGTASYGYTF
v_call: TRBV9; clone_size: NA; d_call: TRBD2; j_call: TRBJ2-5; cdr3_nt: TGTGCCAGCAGCGCAGAGACTAGCGATGAAGAGACCCAGTACTTC; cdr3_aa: CASSAETSDEETQYF
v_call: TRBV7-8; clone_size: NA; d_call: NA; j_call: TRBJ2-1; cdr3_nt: TGTGCCAGCAGCTGGACTAACAATGAGCAGTTCTTC; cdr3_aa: CASSWTNNEQFF
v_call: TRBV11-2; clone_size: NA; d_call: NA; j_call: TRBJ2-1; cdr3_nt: TGTGCCAGCAGCTTAGCTGGGAGCTCCTACAATGAGCAGTTCTTC; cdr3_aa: CASSLAGSSYNEQFF
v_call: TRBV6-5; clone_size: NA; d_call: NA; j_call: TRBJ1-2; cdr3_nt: TGTGCCAGCAGTTACGTGTCCGGGGGGCTCGGGTATGGCTACACCTTC; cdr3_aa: CASSYVSGGLGYGYTF
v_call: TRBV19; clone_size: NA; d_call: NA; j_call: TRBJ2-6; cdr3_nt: TGTGCCAGTAGTAGTATCGGCTCTGGGGCCAACGTCCTGACTTTC; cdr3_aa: CASSSIGSGANVLTF
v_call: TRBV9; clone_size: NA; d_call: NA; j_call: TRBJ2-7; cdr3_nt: TGTGCCAGCAGCGTAGGGGCAGGTTCCTACGAGCAGTACTTC; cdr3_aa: CASSVGAGSYEQYF
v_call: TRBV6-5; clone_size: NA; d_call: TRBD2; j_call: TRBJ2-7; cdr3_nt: TGTGCCAGCAGTCTAGCGGGAGGAATCGACGAGCAGTACTTC; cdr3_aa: CASSLAGGIDEQYF
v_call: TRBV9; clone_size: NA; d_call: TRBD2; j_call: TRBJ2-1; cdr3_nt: TGTGCCAGCAGCCGAGGGACTAACAATGAGCAGTTCTTC; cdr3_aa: CASSRGTNNEQFF
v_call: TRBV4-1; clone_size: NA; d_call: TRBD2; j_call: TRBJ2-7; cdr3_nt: TGCGCCAGCAGCCAAATAGGCGCGGGAGTATCCCTATACGAGCAGTACTTC; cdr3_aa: CASSQIGAGVSLYEQYF
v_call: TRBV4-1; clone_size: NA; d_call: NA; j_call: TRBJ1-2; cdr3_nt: TGCGCCAGCAGCCCGACCGGGACTGAATATGGCTACCCCTTC; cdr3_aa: CASSPTGTEYGYPF
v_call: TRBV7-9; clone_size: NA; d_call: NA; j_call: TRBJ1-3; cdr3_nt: TGTGCCAGCAGGACAATGCAGGGGAACACCATATATTTT; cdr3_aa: CASRTMQGNTIYF
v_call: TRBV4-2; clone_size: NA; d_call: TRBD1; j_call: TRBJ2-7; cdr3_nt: TGTGCCAGCAGCCAAAGACAGGGGGAGTCCTACGAGCAGTACTTC; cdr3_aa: CASSQRQGESYEQYF
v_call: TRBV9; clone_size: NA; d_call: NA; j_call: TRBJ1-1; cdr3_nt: TGTGCCAGCAACCCCGGGGGGAACACTGAAGCTTTCTTT; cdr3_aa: CASNPGGNTEAFF
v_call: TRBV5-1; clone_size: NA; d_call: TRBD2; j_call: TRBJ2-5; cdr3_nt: TGCGCCAGCAGCCTCGGGACTAGCGTACAAGAGACCCAGTACTTC; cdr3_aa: CASSLGTSVQETQYF
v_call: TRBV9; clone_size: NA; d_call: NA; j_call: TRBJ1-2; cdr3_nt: TGTGCCAGCAGCGTAGGAGCCGGGTTGGCTAACTATGGCTACACCTTC; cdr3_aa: CASSVGAGLANYGYTF
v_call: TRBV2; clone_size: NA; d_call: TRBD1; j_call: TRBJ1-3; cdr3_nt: TGTGCCAGCAGGGACGGGACAGGGTCTAACACCATATATTTT; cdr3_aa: CASRDGTGSNTIYF
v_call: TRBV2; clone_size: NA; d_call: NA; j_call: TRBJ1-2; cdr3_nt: TGTGCCAGCAGAGAACCAAGACAGGTTTCGCCGCGCGGCTACACCTTC; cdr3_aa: CASREPRQVSPRGYTF
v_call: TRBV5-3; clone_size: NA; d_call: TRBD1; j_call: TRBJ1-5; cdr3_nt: TGTGCCAGAAGCTTGCAGGACAGGGCCCATCAGCCCCAGCATTTT; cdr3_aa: CARSLQDRAHQPQHF
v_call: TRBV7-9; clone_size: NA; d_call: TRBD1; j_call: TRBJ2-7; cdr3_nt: TGTGCCAGCAGAGAACAGGGGGGACCCTCCCTGGAGCAGTACTTC; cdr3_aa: CASREQGGPSLEQYF
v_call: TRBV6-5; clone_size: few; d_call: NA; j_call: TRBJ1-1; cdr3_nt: TGTGCCAGCAGTTACTCTCAGGGGAGCACTGAAGCTTTCTTT; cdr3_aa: CASSYSQGSTEAFF
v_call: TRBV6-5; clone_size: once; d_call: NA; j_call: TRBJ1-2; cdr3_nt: TGTGCCAGCAGTTACTCCTCGACGAGAGGAGGCTATGGCTACACCTTC; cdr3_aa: CASSYSSTRGGYGYTF
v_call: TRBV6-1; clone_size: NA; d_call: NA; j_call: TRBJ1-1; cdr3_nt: TGTGCCAGTCCAGGGGATGAACACACTGAAGCTTTCTTT; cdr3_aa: CASPGDEHTEAFF
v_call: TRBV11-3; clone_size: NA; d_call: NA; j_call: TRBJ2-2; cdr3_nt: TGTGCCAGCAGCTCCCCATCGGGGGCCGGGGAGCTGTTTTTT; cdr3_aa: CASSSPSGAGELFF
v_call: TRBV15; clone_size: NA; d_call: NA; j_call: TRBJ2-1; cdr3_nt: TGTGCCACCAGAAGGGGCGGGGGCCAATACAATGAGCAGTTCTTC; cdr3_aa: CATRRGGGQYNEQFF
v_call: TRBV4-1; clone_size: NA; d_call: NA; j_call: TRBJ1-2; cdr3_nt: TGCGCCAGCAGCCACCTGGGACTCATGGGCTACACCTTC; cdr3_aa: CASSHLGLMGYTF
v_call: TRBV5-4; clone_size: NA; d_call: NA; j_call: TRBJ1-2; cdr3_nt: TGTGCCAGCAGCTTGTCCAAGCAGGGGCCAGGGCTTGGCTACACCTTC; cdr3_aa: CASSLSKQGPGLGYTF
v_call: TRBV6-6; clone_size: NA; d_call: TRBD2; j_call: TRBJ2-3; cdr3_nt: TGTGCCAGCTCCAAAAGCGGGAGAGCAGATACGCAGTATTTT; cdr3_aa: CASSKSGRADTQYF
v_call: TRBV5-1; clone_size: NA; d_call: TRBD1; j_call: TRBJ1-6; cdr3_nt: TGCGCCAGCAGCTCCTCTGTAGGGACAGGGAGGTCACCCCTCCACTTT; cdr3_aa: CASSSSVGTGRSPLHF
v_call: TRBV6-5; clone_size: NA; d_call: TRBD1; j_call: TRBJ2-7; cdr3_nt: TGTGCCAGCAGTTACCAGGACAGGGACTACGAGCAGTACTTC; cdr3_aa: CASSYQDRDYEQYF
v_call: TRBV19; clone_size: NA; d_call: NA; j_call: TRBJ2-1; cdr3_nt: TGTGCCAGTAAGCAGGGGACCCGGGACAATGAGCAGTTCTTC; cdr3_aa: CASKQGTRDNEQFF
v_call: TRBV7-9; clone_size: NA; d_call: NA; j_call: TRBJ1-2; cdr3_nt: TGTGCCAGCAGCCTGTCACGAGTGCCCTATGGCTACACCTTC; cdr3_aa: CASSLSRVPYGYTF